This note documents a single TCR beta chain sequence. The sample belongs to a study of control samples from healthy donors and cancer patients. Per germline, CDR1 SGHDT and CDR2 YYEEEE. V shed 4 bases and J 1 base; nucleotides not matched to a gene: 4. The length of the CDR3 is 14 residues. Generated by immunoSEQ multiplex PCR, the TCRdb table keeps only in-frame clones and is missing some. The table has about 120,000 clones, more than 70% seen once; the top ten hold about 3.2%. J is TRBJ2-7 and V is TRBV5-6, with TRBD2 identical over 8 bases. What was sequenced was blood. The sequence was obtained from a man between 40 and 49 years old in good health. The chain's CDR3 is CASSPGGASYEQYF. The CDR3, as DNA: TGTGCCAGCAGCCCGGGGGGGGCTTCCTACGAGCAGTACTTC.